These 10 T cell receptor beta chains share one sample of origin, sequenced in a study of shared clonotypes between healthy human individuals. Sequencing was performed with immunoSEQ multiplex PCR; in TCRdb, only in-frame clones are kept and a portion is missing. This table holds more than 1,200,000 clones, just under 99% found once. Sequenced: naive CD4+ T cells sorted from blood. Subset in this sample: CD45RA+ positively selected. Receptors originate from a man in his thirties or forties in good health.

On this clone: The same CDR3 is also encoded by other DNA sequences in this sample. The gene calls are TRBV9 and TRBJ1-1; TRBD1 aligns across 7 bases. The CDR3 runs to 14 residues. Germline V CDR1 and CDR2: SGDLS, YYNGEE. With V trimmed by 2 bases and J by 2 bases, 3 bases remained unmatched. The CDR3 DNA sequence: TGTGCCAGCAGCGTCGCAGGGGGAAACACTGAAGCTTTCTTT. This encodes CASSVAGGNTEAFF.

The chain uses TRBV18 and TRBJ1-5; the D is unclear. In germline, CDR1 is KGHSH, CDR2 LQKENI. CDR3 length: 14 residues. The V gene lost 3 bases and the J gene lost 3 bases, with 9 bases spanning the gap. CDR3 coding DNA: TGTGCCAGCTCACCGGTTAGGGTCAATCAGCCCCAGCATTTT. Encoded protein: CASSPVRVNQPQHF.

The chain is built from TRBV5-4 and TRBJ2-3, with D perhaps TRBD1 (5 bases). Germline lookup yields CDR1 SGHNT and CDR2 YYREEE (reference sequence). The CDR3 covers 14 residues. The V end lost 3 bases, the J end lost 4 bases, and 12 bases lay between the germline ends. The CDR3 is CASSSGAQPDTQYF. The CDR3 DNA is TGTGCCAGCAGCTCTGGGGCCCAACCAGATACGCAGTATTTT.

The V and J genes are TRBV14 and TRBJ2-7; 15 bases map to TRBD2. The CDR3 runs 20 residues. Per germline, CDR1 SGHDN and CDR2 FVKESK. V was pared by 4 bases and J by 2 bases, with 15 bases of the junction left unmatched. CDR3 nucleotide sequence: TGTGCCAGCAGCCGCCCGATCGCCGGGACTAGCGGGAGGATCCCCTACGAGCAGTACTTC. Its translation: CASSRPIAGTSGRIPYEQYF. Based on the CDR3 plus reference TRBV14 and TRBJ2-7, the full variable domain is EAGVTQFPSHSVIEKGQTVTLRCDPISGHDNLYWYRRVMGKEIKFLLHFVKESKQDESGMPNNRFLAERTGGTYSTLKVQPAELEDSGVYFCASSRPIAGTSGRIPYEQYFGPGTRLTVT.

A remark on this clone: Other DNA variants within this sample encode the same CDR3. This chain joins TRBV5-1 and TRBJ2-7; D remains ambiguous. V lost 0 bases and J 1 base, leaving 8 bases between the germline ends. The germline V gene encodes CDR1 SGHRS and CDR2 YFSETQ. CDR3 size: 14 residues. Here the CDR3 DNA reads TGCGCCAGCAGCTTGGACAGACCTTCCTACGAGCAGTACTTC. Translated: CASSLDRPSYEQYF.

The V call is TRBV7-9, the J call TRBJ1-1, with 9 nucleotides matching TRBD1. With V trimmed by 5 bases and J by 2 bases, 3 bases remained unmatched. Germline V gene data show CDR1 as SEHNR and CDR2 as FQNEAQ (reference sequence). CDR3 length equals 14 residues. In DNA, the CDR3 is TGTGCCAGCAGCCATACAGGGGGCAACACTGAAGCTTTCTTT. Its translation is CASSHTGGNTEAFF.

The genes are TRBV7-8 and TRBJ2-7; D gene unclear. V was trimmed by 3 bases and J by 6 bases, leaving 12 bases between them. Germline-derived CDR1 and CDR2 are SGHVS and FQNEAQ. The CDR3 runs to 13 residues. This CDR3 is CASSLIAGTEQYF. CDR3 DNA: TGTGCCAGCAGCTTGATCGCTGGTACCGAGCAGTACTTC.

The V call is TRBV5-4, the J call TRBJ2-7, with a tentative D call TRBD2 (5 bases). This CDR3 is 14 amino acids long. CDR1 and CDR2 from the germline V gene are SGHNT and YYREEE (reference sequence). V lost 1 base and J 5 bases, leaving 13 bases between the germline ends. The CDR3 sequence: CASSLSGSSHEQYF. The DNA for the CDR3 is TGTGCCAGCAGCTTGTCGGGATCGTCCCACGAGCAGTACTTC.

The chain is built from TRBV5-1 and TRBJ2-7, with TRBD2 matching 10 bases. Per the germline V gene, CDR1 is SGHRS and CDR2 is YFSETQ. After removal of 4 bases from V and 0 bases from J, the junction contained 4 bases not matched to a gene. This CDR3 region has 15 residues. The CDR3: CASSGGTSDSYEQYF. The CDR3 DNA sequence: TGCGCCAGCAGCGGCGGGACTAGCGACTCCTACGAGCAGTACTTC.

The V and J genes are TRBV5-1 and TRBJ2-3; TRBD2 aligns across 7 bases. The CDR3 is 17 amino acids. V lost 2 bases, J lost 4 bases, and 13 bases stayed unmatched. Per germline, CDR1 SGHRS and CDR2 YFSETQ. The CDR3 region is CASSLGTLAEGPDTQYF. The DNA of the CDR3 is TGCGCCAGCAGCTTAGGCACCCTAGCGGAAGGCCCAGATACGCAGTATTTT.